The rows below give T cell receptor beta chains drawn from one sample of a study of control samples from healthy donors and cancer patients. The data were produced by immunoSEQ multiplex PCR, yet TCRdb's version contains in-frame clones alone and is incomplete. The sample yields 80,000 or so clones, roughly 86% seen once. The sequenced sample was blood. The receptors shown here come from a man aged 50 to 60 in good health. Both conserved end residues are trimmed from each CDR3.

v_call	j_call	cdr3_aa
TRBV6-6	TRBJ1-6	ASSYGGQGNSPLH
TRBV30	TRBJ1-5	AWSYRTGKQPQH
TRBV2	TRBJ1-2	ASSVSQDYGYT
TRBV20-1	TRBJ2-7	SASGSGVSSCEQY
TRBV25-1	TRBJ1-5	ASSESGTGQPQH
TRBV30	TRBJ2-7	AWSRPGGRPYEQY
TRBV7-3	TRBJ2-5	ASSIGLQETQY
TRBV28	TRBJ2-7	ATTAPGVAGRFTYEQY
TRBV3-1/TRBV3-2	TRBJ2-4	ASSLGGQGNIQY
TRBV6-2/TRBV6-3	TRBJ2-5	ASSYSGVPQETQY
TRBV28	TRBJ1-5	ASSPTMKGSGQPQH
TRBV4-2	TRBJ1-4	ASSQETVAGLGEKLF
TRBV2	TRBJ2-7	ASSDDYEQY
TRBV7-9	TRBJ1-2	ASSIGHGYT
TRBV5-1	TRBJ2-5	ASSPLPRQGVGTQY
TRBV7-9	TRBJ1-1	ASSAGQGLGAF
TRBV29-1	TRBJ1-1	SVGASQRVEAF
TRBV27	TRBJ1-6	ASSLSGAGFHNSPLH
TRBV2	TRBJ1-5	ASSDRFFNQPQH
TRBV9	TRBJ2-3	ASSPQTDTQY
TRBV4-2	TRBJ2-7	ASSQVSWTSESYEQY
TRBV7-9	TRBJ2-7	ASSLEAVGEQY
TRBV5-1	TRBJ1-2	ASSYSGSYGYT
TRBV11-2	TRBJ2-3	ASSLRSGGPTDTQY
TRBV15	TRBJ1-2	ATSRSRDRGGYT
TRBV5-1	TRBJ2-7	ASKGGGNNFGEQY
TRBV2	TRBJ1-1	ASSFAGGGEAF
TRBV5-1	TRBJ1-2	ASSSGANYGYT
TRBV28	TRBJ1-2	ASSAGPTNYGYT
TRBV10-2	TRBJ2-7	ASSESRAAGGSYEQY
TRBV6-5	TRBJ2-1	ASRLGTRNNEQF
TRBV3-1/TRBV3-2	TRBJ1-5	ASSQDTAGPQH
TRBV19	TRBJ1-1	ASSMLPGQGARMAF
TRBV5-8	TRBJ2-3	ASSSGQISLLTDTQY
TRBV27	TRBJ2-1	ASSLRGYEQF
TRBV7-8	TRBJ2-7	ASSRGGNSIYEQY
TRBV19	TRBJ1-5	ASSIGSQPQH